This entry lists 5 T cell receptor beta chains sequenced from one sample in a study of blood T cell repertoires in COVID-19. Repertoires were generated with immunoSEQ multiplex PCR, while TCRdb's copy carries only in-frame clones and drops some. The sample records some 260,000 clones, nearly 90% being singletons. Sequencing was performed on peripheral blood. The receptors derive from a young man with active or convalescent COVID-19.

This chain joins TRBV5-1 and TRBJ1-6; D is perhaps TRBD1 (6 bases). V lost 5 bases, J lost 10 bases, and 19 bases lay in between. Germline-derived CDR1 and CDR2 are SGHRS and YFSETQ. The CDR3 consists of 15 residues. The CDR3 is CASRGAQAAGSPLHF. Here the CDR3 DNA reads TGCGCCAGCAGGGGGGCACAGGCGGCGGGCTCACCCCTCCACTTT.

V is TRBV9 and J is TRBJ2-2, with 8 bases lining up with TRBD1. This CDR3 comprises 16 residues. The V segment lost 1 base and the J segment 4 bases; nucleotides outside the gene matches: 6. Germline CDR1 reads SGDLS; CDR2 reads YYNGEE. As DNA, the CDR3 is TGTGCCAGCAGCGTAACGGGACAGGCGATCACCGGGGAGCTGTTTTTT. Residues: CASSVTGQAITGELFF.

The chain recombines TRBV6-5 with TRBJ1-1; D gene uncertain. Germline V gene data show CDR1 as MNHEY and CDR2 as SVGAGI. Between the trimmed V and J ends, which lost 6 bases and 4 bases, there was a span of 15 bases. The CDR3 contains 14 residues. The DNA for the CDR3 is TGTGCCAGCAGGGGTCAGGCGGGAGGCACTGAAGCTTTCTTT. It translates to CASRGQAGGTEAFF.

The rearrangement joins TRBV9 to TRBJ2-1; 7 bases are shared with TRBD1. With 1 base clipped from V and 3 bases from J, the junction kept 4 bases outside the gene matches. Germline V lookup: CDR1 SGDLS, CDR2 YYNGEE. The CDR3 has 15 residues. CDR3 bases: TGTGCCAGCAGCGTATCAGGGGGTTTCTACAATGAGCAGTTCTTC. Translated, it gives CASSVSGGFYNEQFF.

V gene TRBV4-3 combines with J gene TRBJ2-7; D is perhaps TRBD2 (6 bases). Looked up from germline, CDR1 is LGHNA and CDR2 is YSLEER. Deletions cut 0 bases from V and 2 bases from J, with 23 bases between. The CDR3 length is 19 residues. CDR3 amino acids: CASSQDAFGEVGGPYEQYF. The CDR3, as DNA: TGCGCCAGCAGCCAAGATGCTTTTGGAGAAGTGGGAGGCCCCTACGAGCAGTACTTC.